These T cell receptor beta chains were read from a single sample in a study of blood T cell repertoires in COVID-19. Some clones are missing from TCRdb's copy, which holds only in-frame ones; the method was immunoSEQ multiplex PCR. The table shows 310,000 or so clones, with approximately 86% occurring only once. Material for sequencing was PBMCs or T cells enriched from blood (not recorded which). Source of these receptors: a woman under 30 who had recovered from COVID-19. The CDR3 runs from the conserved cysteine through the conserved F or W. Each record gives: D gene, J gene, V gene, clone size, CDR3 length, CDR3 DNA, CDR3 protein. The D gene is left open where the match is weak. A row's size may be missing; if present it is once, few, many or a size class.

D: .; J: TRBJ2-7; V: TRBV4-3; size: .; length: 14; DNA: TGCGCCAGCAGCCTCATAACGGACAGCTACGAGCAGTACTTC; CDR3: CASSLITDSYEQYF
D: .; J: TRBJ2-6; V: TRBV29-1; size: .; length: 16; DNA: TGCAGCGCAAGGGGCAGGGCGAAATCTGGGGCCAACGTCCTGACTTTC; CDR3: CSARGRAKSGANVLTF
D: .; J: TRBJ2-6; V: TRBV24-1; size: .; length: 15; DNA: TGTGCCACCAGTGATACAGGGTCTGGGGCCAACGTCCTGACTTTC; CDR3: CATSDTGSGANVLTF
D: TRBD2; J: TRBJ2-4; V: TRBV2; size: once; length: 12; DNA: TGTGCCGGGGATAGCGGGAAAAACATTCAGTACTTC; CDR3: CAGDSGKNIQYF
D: TRBD2; J: TRBJ2-3; V: TRBV28; size: .; length: 14; DNA: TGTGCCAGCAATTGGAGCGGGGGCACAGATACGCAGTATTTT; CDR3: CASNWSGGTDTQYF
D: TRBD1; J: TRBJ1-2; V: TRBV9; size: .; length: 19; DNA: TGTGCCAGCAGCGTAGGTTTTATGGGACAGGGGCCGCTTAACTATGGCTACACCTTC; CDR3: CASSVGFMGQGPLNYGYTF
D: .; J: TRBJ1-3; V: TRBV5-4; size: .; length: 15; DNA: TGTGCCAGCAGCGGGGCCCAGACAGCTGGAAACACCATATATTTT; CDR3: CASSGAQTAGNTIYF
D: .; J: TRBJ2-3; V: TRBV10-3; size: many; length: 15; DNA: TGTGCCATCAGTGCACCTTCCCTTAGTTCAGATACGCAGTATTTT; CDR3: CAISAPSLSSDTQYF
D: TRBD1; J: TRBJ1-3; V: TRBV25-1; size: .; length: 14; DNA: TGTGCCAGCAGTGATGGCAGGGGGGGAAACACCATATATTTT; CDR3: CASSDGRGGNTIYF
D: .; J: TRBJ1-4; V: TRBV2; size: .; length: 15; DNA: TGTGCCAGCAGTCGCGGGCTCCCAACTAATGAAAAACTGTTTTTT; CDR3: CASSRGLPTNEKLFF
D: TRBD2; J: TRBJ2-3; V: TRBV3-1/TRBV3-2; size: .; length: 19; DNA: TGTGCCAGCAGCCAAGTAATTCGGCTAGCGGGTCACCCGGCAGATACGCAGTATTTT; CDR3: CASSQVIRLAGHPADTQYF
D: .; J: TRBJ2-3; V: TRBV5-1; size: .; length: 17; DNA: TGCGCCAGCAGCTTGGAAGGCAGTCTAGCGAGCACAGATACGCAGTATTTT; CDR3: CASSLEGSLASTDTQYF
D: .; J: TRBJ1-1; V: TRBV28; size: .; length: 12; DNA: TGTGCCAGCAGTTGGGCGGGAACTGAAGCTTTCTTT; CDR3: CASSWAGTEAFF
D: TRBD1; J: TRBJ2-5; V: TRBV5-1; size: .; length: 17; DNA: TGCGCCAGCAGCTCATTCTGGACAGGGCACACACAAGAGACCCAGTACTTC; CDR3: CASSSFWTGHTQETQYF
D: TRBD2; J: TRBJ2-2; V: TRBV7-6; size: .; length: 17; DNA: TGTGCCAGCAGCTCCATACAGCGGGGGGCCGACACCGGGGAGCTGTTTTTT; CDR3: CASSSIQRGADTGELFF
D: TRBD2; J: TRBJ2-7; V: TRBV5-8; size: .; length: 18; DNA: TGTGCCAGCAGCCCGTTAGGGTCGACTAGCGGGGGAACCTACGAGCAGTACTTC; CDR3: CASSPLGSTSGGTYEQYF
D: .; J: TRBJ1-5; V: TRBV7-2; size: .; length: 12; DNA: TGTGCCAGCAGCCTTAGCAATCAGCCCCAGCATTTT; CDR3: CASSLSNQPQHF